A single sample gave rise to the 7 T cell receptor beta chains below, sequenced in a study of tumor and adjacent non-tumor tissue in lung cancer. TCRbeta libraries were built with three rounds of nested PCR, modified from ARM-PCR. Each CDR3 protein is one row after TCRdb ran MiXCR on the multiplex PCR reads. The sample yields 89,000 or so distinct CDR3 sequences, roughly three fifths seen once. This sample's RNA came from whole unsorted tissue. The sequenced sample was lung tumor tissue. Receptors were obtained from a man aged 65 to 79 with non-small cell lung cancer.

This clonotype turned up a few times. With a much larger clone just one base away, this may be a read error. This chain links TRBV6-5 with TRBJ2-7, with a possible D match to TRBD2 (6 bases). Germline CDR1 and CDR2: MNHEY and SVGAGI. This CDR3 has 15 residues. The germline V and J ends were trimmed by 5 bases and 0 bases, with 14 bases remaining between them. This chain's CDR3 is CASSRAGRSSYEQYF. The CDR3 nucleotides are TGTGCCAGCAGTCGGGCGGGACGGAGCTCCTACGAGCAGTACTTC.

As concerns this clonotype: Its ends do not fully match the called genes, so a read error is possible. The chain recombines TRBV5-6 with TRBJ2-5, with TRBD2 matching 7 bases. CDR3 size: 12 residues. Germline V lookup: CDR1 SGHDT, CDR2 YYEEEE. The CDR3 nucleotides are TGTGCCAGCAGCTCCCTGCGGGAGACCCTGTACTTC. Translating it yields CASSSLRETLYF.

Remarks on this clonotype: Lacking the conserved final phenylalanine or tryptophan, this CDR3 likely reflects a read error. The genes are TRBV12-3 or TRBV12-4 and TRBJ2-2, with D unclear. The CDR3 runs 13 residues. V was cut by 3 bases and J by 10 bases, with 12 bases left in between. CDR3 region: CASSFSFFAELFL. CDR3 DNA sequence: TGTGCCAGCAGTTTCAGCTTCTTCGCGGAGCTGTTTCTT.

Remarks on this clonotype: At one boundary the junction diverges from the germline segment, which might be a read error. The V gene is TRBV5-5, the J gene TRBJ1-3, with D hard to call. Germline CDR1 is SGHKS and CDR2 is YYEKEE (reference sequence). This CDR3 contains 13 residues. The CDR3 DNA is TGTGTCAGCAGCTTGAACTCTGGAAACATCATATATTTT. As protein: CVSSLNSGNIIYF. The full variable domain, rest sourced from reference TRBV5-5 and TRBJ1-3, is DAGVTQSPTHLIKTRGQQVTLRCSPISGHKSVSWYQQVLGQGPQFIFQYYEKEERGRGNFPDRFSARQFPNYSSELNVNALLLGDSALYLCVSSLNSGNIIYFGEGSWLTVV.

Concerning this clonotype: With a much larger clone just one base away, this may be a read error. The CDR3 sequence is CASSHDRGKIQYF. CDR3 nucleotide sequence: TGTGCCAGCAGTCATGACAGGGGGAAGATTCAGTACTTC. V and J are TRBV28 and TRBJ2-4; 9 positions match TRBD1. Losses at the gene ends were 5 bases for V and 10 bases for J; bases not matched to a gene: 6. This CDR3 spans 13 amino acids. The V gene's germline CDR1 is MDHEN and CDR2 SYDVKM. The whole variable domain, filled in from reference TRBV28 and TRBJ2-4, reads DVKVTQSSRYLVKRTGEKVFLECVQDMDHENMFWYRQDPGLGLRLIYFSYDVKMKEKGDIPEGYSVSREKKERFSLILESASTNQTSMYLCASSHDRGKIQYFGAGTRLSVL.

The gene calls are TRBV15 and TRBJ1-4, with TRBD1 as a possible D gene (6 bases). Germline assignment: CDR1 LNHNV and CDR2 YYDKDF (reference sequence). V lost 0 bases, J lost 16 bases, and 15 bases lay in between. CDR3 length: 13 amino acids. CDR3 DNA: TGTGCCACCAGCAGAGATGGTCTGGACAGAAGGTTTTTT. This sequence encodes CATSRDGLDRRFF.

As concerns this clonotype: Being one base from a much bigger clone, this may be a read error. This chain uses TRBV12-3 or TRBV12-4 with TRBJ1-5, with 9 bases lining up with TRBD1. The CDR3 is made up of 16 amino acids. CDR3 DNA sequence: TGTGCCAGCAGCGCAACCGGGACAGGGCTTGGTCAGTCCCAGCATTTT. It yields the protein CASSATGTGLGQSQHF.